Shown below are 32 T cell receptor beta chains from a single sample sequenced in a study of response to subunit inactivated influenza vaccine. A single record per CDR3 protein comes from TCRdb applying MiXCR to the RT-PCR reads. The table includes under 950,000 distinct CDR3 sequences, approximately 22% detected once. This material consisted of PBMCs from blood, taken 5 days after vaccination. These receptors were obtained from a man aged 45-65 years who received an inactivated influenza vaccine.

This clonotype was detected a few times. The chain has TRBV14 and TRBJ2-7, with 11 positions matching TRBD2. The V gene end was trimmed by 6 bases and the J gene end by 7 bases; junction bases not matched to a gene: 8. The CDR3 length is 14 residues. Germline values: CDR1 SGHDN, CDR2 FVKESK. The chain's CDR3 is CASRELAGADEQYF. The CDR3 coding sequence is TGTGCCAGCAGGGAACTAGCGGGAGCGGATGAGCAGTACTTC.

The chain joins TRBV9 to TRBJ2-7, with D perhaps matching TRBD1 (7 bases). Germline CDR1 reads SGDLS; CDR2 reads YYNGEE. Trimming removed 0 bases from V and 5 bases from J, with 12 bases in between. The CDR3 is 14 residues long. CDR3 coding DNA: TGTGCCAGCAGCGTAGGCAGGGGGAGGAACGAGCAGTACTTC. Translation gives CASSVGRGRNEQYF.

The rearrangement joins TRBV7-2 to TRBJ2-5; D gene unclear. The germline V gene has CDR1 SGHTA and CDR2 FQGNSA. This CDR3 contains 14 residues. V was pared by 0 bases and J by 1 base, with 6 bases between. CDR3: CASSLAYSQETQYF. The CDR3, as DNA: TGTGCCAGCAGCTTAGCGTACAGCCAAGAGACCCAGTACTTC.

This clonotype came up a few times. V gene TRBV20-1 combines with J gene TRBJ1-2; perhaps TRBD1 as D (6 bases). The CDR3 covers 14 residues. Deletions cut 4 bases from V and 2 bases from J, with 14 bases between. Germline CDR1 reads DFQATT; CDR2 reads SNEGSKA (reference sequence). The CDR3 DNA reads TGCAGTGCTAAAGACAGGCCAACGAACTATGGCTACACCTTC. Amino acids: CSAKDRPTNYGYTF.

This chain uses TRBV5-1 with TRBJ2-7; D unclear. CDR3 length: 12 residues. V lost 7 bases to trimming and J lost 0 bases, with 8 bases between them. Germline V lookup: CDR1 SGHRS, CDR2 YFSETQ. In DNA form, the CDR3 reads TGCGCCAGCGCCGATAGCTCCTACGAGCAGTACTTC. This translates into CASADSSYEQYF.

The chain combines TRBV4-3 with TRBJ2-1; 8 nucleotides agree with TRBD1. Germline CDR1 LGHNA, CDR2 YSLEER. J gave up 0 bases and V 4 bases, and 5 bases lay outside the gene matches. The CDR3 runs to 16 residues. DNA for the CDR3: TGCGCCAGCAGCCGCGGGACAGGTTACTCCTACAATGAGCAGTTCTTC. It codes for CASSRGTGYSYNEQFF.

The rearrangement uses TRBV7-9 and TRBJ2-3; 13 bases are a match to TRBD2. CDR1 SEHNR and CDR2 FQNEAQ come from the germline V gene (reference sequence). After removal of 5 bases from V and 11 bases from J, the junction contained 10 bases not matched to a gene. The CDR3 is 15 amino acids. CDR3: CASSTSGGASKGQYF. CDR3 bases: TGTGCCAGCAGCACTAGCGGGGGGGCCTCTAAAGGGCAGTATTTT.

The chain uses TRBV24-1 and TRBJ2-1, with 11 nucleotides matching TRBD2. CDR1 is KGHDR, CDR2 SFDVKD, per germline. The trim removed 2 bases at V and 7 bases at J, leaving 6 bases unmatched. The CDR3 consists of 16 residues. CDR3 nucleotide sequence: TGTGCCACCAGTGATTCGGGACTAGCGGCAGGGAATGAGCAGTTCTTC. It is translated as CATSDSGLAAGNEQFF.

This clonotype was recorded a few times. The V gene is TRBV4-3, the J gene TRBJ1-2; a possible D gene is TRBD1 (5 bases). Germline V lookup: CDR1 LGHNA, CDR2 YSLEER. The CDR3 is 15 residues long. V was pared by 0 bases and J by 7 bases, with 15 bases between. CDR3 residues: CASSQDWQGSAGYTF. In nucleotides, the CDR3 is TGCGCCAGCAGCCAAGATTGGCAGGGATCAGCTGGCTACACCTTC.

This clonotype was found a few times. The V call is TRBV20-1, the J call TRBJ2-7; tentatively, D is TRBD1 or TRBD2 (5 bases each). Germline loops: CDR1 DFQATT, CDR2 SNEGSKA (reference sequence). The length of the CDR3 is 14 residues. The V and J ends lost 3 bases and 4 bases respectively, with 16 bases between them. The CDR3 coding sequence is TGCAGTGCTAGCCGGGGCTCGAGGAATTACGAGCAGTACTTC. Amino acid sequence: CSASRGSRNYEQYF.

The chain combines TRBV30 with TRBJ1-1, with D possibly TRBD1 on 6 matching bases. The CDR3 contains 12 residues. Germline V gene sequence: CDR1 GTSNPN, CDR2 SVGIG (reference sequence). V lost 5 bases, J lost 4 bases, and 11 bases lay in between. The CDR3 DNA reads TGTGCCTGGGGAACAGGGACCACTGAAGCTTTCTTT. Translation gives CAWGTGTTEAFF.

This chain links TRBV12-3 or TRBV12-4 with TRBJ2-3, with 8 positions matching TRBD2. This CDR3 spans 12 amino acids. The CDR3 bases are TGTGCTACGGGGGGGGATGCAGATACGCAGTATTTT. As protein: CATGGDADTQYF.

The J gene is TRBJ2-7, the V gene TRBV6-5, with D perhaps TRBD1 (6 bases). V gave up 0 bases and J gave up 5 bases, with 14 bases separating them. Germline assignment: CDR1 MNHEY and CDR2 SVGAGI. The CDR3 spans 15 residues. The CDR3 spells CASSYSTRGANEQYF. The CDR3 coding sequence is TGTGCCAGCAGTTACTCGACCAGGGGAGCGAACGAGCAGTACTTC.

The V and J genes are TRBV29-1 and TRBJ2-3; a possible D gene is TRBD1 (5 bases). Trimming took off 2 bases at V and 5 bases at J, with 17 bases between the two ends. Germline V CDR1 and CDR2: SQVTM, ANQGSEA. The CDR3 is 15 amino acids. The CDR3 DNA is TGCAGCGTTGAACCGCGGCCCCCAGGGAAAGATACGCAGTATTTT. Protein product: CSVEPRPPGKDTQYF.

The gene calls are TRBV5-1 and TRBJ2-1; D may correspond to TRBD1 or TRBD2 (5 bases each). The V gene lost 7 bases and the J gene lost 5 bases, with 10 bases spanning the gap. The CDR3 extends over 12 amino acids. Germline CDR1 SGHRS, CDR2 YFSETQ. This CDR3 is CASRDPNNEQFF. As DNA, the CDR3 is TGCGCCAGCCGGGACCCAAACAATGAGCAGTTCTTC.

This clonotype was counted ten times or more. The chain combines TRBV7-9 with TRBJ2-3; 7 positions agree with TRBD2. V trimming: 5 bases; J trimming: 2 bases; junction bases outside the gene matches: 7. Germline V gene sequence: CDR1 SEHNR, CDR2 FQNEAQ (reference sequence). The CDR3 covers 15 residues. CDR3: CASSRLGGATDTQYF. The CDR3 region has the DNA TGTGCCAGCAGCCGCCTGGGAGGGGCCACAGATACGCAGTATTTT.

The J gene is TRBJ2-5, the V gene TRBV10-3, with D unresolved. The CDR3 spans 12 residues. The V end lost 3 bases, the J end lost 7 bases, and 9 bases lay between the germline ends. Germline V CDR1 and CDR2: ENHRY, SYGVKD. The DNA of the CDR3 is TGTGCCATCAGTGACACCAACCCGACCCAGTACTTC. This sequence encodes CAISDTNPTQYF.

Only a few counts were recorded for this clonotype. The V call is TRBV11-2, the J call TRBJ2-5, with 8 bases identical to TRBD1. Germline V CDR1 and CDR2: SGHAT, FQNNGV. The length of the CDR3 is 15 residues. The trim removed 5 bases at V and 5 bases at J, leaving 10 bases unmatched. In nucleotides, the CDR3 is TGTGCCAGCAGCCCAAGGACAGGGAGGCTGGAGACCCAGTACTTC. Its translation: CASSPRTGRLETQYF.

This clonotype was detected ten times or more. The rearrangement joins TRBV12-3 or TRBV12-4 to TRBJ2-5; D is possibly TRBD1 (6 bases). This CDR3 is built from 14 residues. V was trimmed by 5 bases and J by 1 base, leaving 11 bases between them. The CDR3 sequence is CASSQTGPQETQYF. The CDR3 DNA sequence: TGTGCCAGCAGTCAGACAGGTCCCCAAGAGACCCAGTACTTC.

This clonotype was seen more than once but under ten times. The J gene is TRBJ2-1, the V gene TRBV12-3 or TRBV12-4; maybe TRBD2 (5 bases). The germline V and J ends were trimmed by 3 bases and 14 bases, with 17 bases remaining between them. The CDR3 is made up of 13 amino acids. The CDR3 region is CASSFSYAPGKFF. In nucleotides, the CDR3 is TGTGCCAGCAGTTTCTCTTATGCACCCGGGAAGTTCTTC.

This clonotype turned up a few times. CDR3: CSASPGYGTGELFF. CDR3 sequence (DNA): TGCAGTGCTAGCCCAGGTTACGGCACCGGGGAGCTGTTTTTT. The chain uses TRBV20-1 and TRBJ2-2; D uncertain. V shed 3 bases and J shed 4 bases, with 12 bases lying between them. Germline CDR1 is DFQATT and CDR2 is SNEGSKA (reference sequence). CDR3 length: 14 residues.

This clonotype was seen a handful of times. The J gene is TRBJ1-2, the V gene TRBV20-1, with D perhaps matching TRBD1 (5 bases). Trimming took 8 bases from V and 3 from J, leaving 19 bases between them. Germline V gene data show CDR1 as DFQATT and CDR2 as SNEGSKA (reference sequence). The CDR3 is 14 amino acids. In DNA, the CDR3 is TGCAGTCTTCTGGGGCCGGCCTTGGACTATGGCTACACCTTC. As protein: CSLLGPALDYGYTF.

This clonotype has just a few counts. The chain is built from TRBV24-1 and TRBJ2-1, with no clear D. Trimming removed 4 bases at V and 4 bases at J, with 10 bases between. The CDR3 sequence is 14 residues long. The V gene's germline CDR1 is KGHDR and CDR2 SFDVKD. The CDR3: CATSDPTGYNEQFF. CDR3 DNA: TGTGCCACCAGTGACCCGACGGGTTACAATGAGCAGTTCTTC.

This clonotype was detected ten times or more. CDR3 region: CASSSPADTQYF. The CDR3 DNA reads TGTGCCAGCAGTTCGCCCGCAGATACGCAGTATTTT. The V and J genes are TRBV9 and TRBJ2-3; unclear D gene. Germline V CDR1 and CDR2: SGDLS, YYNGEE. Trimming took 5 bases from V and 4 from J, leaving 8 bases between them. The CDR3 length is 12 residues. The variable domain in full, with the rest retrieved from reference TRBV9 and TRBJ2-3, is DSGVTQTPKHLITATGQRVTLRCSPRSGDLSVYWYQQSLDQGLQFLIQYYNGEERAKGNILERFSAQQFPDLHSELNLSSLELGDSALYFCASSSPADTQYFGPGTRLTVL.

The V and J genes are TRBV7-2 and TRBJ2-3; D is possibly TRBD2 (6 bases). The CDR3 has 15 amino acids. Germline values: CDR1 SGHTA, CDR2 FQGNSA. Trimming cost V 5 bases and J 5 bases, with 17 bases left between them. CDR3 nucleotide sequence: TGTGCCAGCAGCGAATATAGCGGACACAAAGATACGCAGTATTTT. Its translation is CASSEYSGHKDTQYF. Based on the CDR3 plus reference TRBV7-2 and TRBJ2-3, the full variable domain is GAGVSQSPSNKVTEKGKDVELRCDPISGHTALYWYRQSLGQGLEFLIYFQGNSAPDKSGLPSDRFSAERTGGSVSTLTIQRTQQEDSAVYLCASSEYSGHKDTQYFGPGTRLTVL.

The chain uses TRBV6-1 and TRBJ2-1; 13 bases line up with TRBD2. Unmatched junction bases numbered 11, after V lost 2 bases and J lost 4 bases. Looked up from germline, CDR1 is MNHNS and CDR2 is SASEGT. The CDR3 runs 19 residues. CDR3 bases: TGTGCCAGCAGTGAATACCCCCCCAGGACTAGCGGGGGTTACAATGAGCAGTTCTTC. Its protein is CASSEYPPRTSGGYNEQFF.

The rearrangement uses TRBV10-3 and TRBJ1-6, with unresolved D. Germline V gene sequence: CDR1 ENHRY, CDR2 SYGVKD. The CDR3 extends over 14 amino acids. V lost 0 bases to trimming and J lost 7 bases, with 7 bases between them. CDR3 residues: CAISESVGNSPLHF. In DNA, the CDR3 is TGTGCCATCAGTGAGTCTGTTGGGAATTCACCCCTCCACTTT.

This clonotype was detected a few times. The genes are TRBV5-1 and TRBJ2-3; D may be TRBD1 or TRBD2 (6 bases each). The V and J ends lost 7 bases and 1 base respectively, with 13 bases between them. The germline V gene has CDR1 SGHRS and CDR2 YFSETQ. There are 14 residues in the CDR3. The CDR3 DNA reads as TGCGCCAGCGGTGTCCGGGGGCGCACAGATACGCAGTATTTT. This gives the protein CASGVRGRTDTQYF.

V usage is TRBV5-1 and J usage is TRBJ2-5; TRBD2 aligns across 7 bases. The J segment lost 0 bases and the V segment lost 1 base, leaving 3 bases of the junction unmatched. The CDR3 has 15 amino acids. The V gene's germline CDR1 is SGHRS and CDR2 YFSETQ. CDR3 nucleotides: TGCGCCAGCAGCTTGAGCGGGGATAACCAAGAGACCCAGTACTTC. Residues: CASSLSGDNQETQYF.

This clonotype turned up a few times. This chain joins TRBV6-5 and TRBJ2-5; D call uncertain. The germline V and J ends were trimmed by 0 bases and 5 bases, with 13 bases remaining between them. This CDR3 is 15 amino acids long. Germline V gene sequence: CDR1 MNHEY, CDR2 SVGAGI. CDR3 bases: TGTGCCAGCAGTTACTCGACTTACCCTACGGAGACCCAGTACTTC. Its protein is CASSYSTYPTETQYF.

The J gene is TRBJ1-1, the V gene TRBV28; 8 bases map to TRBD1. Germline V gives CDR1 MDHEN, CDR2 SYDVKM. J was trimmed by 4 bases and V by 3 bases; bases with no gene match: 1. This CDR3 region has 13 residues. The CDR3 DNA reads TGTGCCAGCAGTTTCAGGGGGCTCACTGAAGCTTTCTTT. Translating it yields CASSFRGLTEAFF.

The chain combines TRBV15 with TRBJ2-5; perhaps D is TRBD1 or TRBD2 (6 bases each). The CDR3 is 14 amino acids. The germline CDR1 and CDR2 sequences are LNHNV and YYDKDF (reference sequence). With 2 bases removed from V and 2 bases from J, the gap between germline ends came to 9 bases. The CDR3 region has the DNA TGTGCCACCAGCAGAAGGGGGGATCAAGAGACCCAGTACTTC. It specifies CATSRRGDQETQYF.